This note documents a single T cell receptor beta chain sequence. This specimen belongs to a study of control samples from healthy donors and cancer patients. Sequencing used immunoSEQ multiplex PCR; TCRdb keeps in-frame clones, though not all of them. The table shows 98,000 or so clones, with roughly four fifths occurring only once. The germline CDR1 and CDR2 sequences are SGHAT and FQNNGV. The J segment lost 2 bases and the V segment lost 6 bases, leaving 7 bases of the junction unmatched. The CDR3 is 16 amino acids. The rearrangement uses TRBV11-2 and TRBJ2-5; 12 bases align to TRBD2. Material: blood. The receptor was isolated from a man in his fifties or sixties in good health. The DNA for the CDR3 is TGTGCCAGCAGATTAAGGCTAGCGGGGGGGCAAGAGACCCAGTACTTC. Its translation is CASRLRLAGGQETQYF.